The 5 T cell receptor beta chains below all came from one sample that was sequenced in a study of blood T cell repertoires in COVID-19. The protocol was immunoSEQ multiplex PCR, while the TCRdb copy is restricted to in-frame clones and leaves out a portion. The sample shows over 100,000 clones, roughly 87% of them seen only once. Specimen: peripheral blood. Receptor source: a man aged 80 or over with acute or convalescent COVID-19.

This chain links TRBV15 with TRBJ2-2, with D possibly TRBD1 on 6 matching bases. V was cut by 0 bases and J by 4 bases, with 18 bases left in between. This CDR3 is 18 amino acids long. Germline loops: CDR1 LNHNV, CDR2 YYDKDF (reference sequence). The CDR3 is CATSRDALSRGFTGELFF. The CDR3 region has the DNA TGTGCCACCAGCAGAGACGCCTTGAGCAGGGGATTCACCGGGGAGCTGTTTTTT.

The J gene is TRBJ2-7, the V gene TRBV9, with a tentative D call TRBD1 (6 bases). Germline values: CDR1 SGDLS, CDR2 YYNGEE. CDR3 length equals 15 residues. V lost 4 bases, J lost 3 bases, and 17 bases lay in between. This chain's CDR3 is CASSPPNRVGYEQYF. For the CDR3, the DNA is TGTGCCAGCAGCCCCCCAAACAGGGTCGGCTACGAGCAGTACTTC.

In its sample, this clone was seen once. The V call is TRBV3-1 (or the pseudogene TRBV3-2), the J call TRBJ1-2; 9 bases match TRBD1. The CDR3 totals 14 residues. The junction had 3 bases not matched to a gene; V was cut back by 4 bases and J by 3 bases. Germline V lookup: CDR1 LGHDT, CDR2 YNNKEL (reference sequence). CDR3 nucleotide sequence: TGTGCCAGCAGCCGTACAGGGGGCGACTATGGCTACACCTTC. It specifies CASSRTGGDYGYTF.

The chain uses TRBV5-6 and TRBJ1-1, with D perhaps TRBD1 (6 bases). With 4 bases removed from V and 1 base from J, the gap between germline ends came to 11 bases. Germline assignment: CDR1 SGHDT and CDR2 YYEEEE. This CDR3 has 14 amino acids. The CDR3 nucleotides read TGTGCCAGCAGCGGAGGACAGCCGAACACTGAAGCTTTCTTT. This gives the protein CASSGGQPNTEAFF.

This clone appeared once. This chain connects TRBV5-1 to TRBJ2-2, with TRBD1 matching 10 bases. The germline CDR1 and CDR2 sequences are SGHRS and YFSETQ. There are 14 residues in the CDR3. V lost 9 bases, J lost 7 bases, and 9 bases stayed unmatched. The CDR3 sequence is CATSTGGANGELFF. The CDR3 coding sequence is TGCGCCACCTCGACAGGGGGCGCGAACGGGGAGCTGTTTTTT.